The clone carrying this TCR beta chain has a count of ten or more. Its matching antigen is unknown. The sample belongs to a study of response to subunit inactivated influenza vaccine. Study results and caveats: Authors suggested each seasonal flu vaccination may recruit only limited numbers of new T cells.

TCRdb reprocessed the RT-PCR reads via MiXCR and lists one record per CDR3 protein. The sample holds 500,000 to 600,000 distinct CDR3 sequences; 12% are singletons and the top ten take approximately 10%. With 7 bases clipped from V and 4 bases from J, the junction kept 8 bases outside the gene matches. The CDR3 loop spans 15 amino acids. The clonotype originates from a man aged 50 to 60 who received an inactivated influenza vaccine. J is TRBJ2-1 and V is TRBV12-3 or TRBV12-4; TRBD2 agrees at 9 bases. The starting material was PBMCs from blood, obtained on the day of vaccination. The CDR3 loop reads CASNFPSGAYNEQFF. The CDR3 nucleotides read TGTGCCAGCAATTTCCCTAGCGGGGCTTACAATGAGCAGTTCTTC.